This T cell receptor (beta chain) was profiled in a study of early T cells in non-severe SARS-CoV-2 infection. As for the study in general: Sequencing targeted bulk RNA from unsorted whole blood, leaving chains unpaired. Overall study results and limits: The study's VDJdb matching favored anti-spike CD8 responses and missed private and CD4 specificities.

This clonotype was observed a few times. Antigen: not known. Relative to the germline gene, one junction end is altered; a read error may explain this. Individual cDNA molecules were tagged with unique molecular identifiers, the study reported. TCRdb analysed the 5' RACE reads with MiXCR anew, one entry per CDR3 protein. The sample has about 60,000 distinct CDR3 sequences, 4.5% to 7% seen once. The CDR3 totals 15 residues. Germline V lookup: CDR1 SGDLS, CDR2 YYNGEE. Material for sequencing was whole blood. The chain carries TRBV9 and TRBJ2-3; D could derive from TRBD1 or TRBD2 (5 bases each). This TCR came from an adult who was a healthcare worker with PCR-confirmed SARS-CoV-2 infection or an uninfected control (not recorded which). The CDR3: CASSPYDGGADRQYF. The DNA for the CDR3 is TGTGCCAGCAGCCCGTACGATGGGGGTGCGGATAGGCAGTATTTT.